One sample yielded the 3 T cell receptor beta chains listed below, sequenced in a study of blood T cell repertoires in COVID-19 (TCRdb year 2020). The protocol used for the library was the immunoSEQ multiplex PCR assay. The clones in this table, taken by TCRdb from immuneACCESS, are in-frame only. Not every clone is retained; where verified, under half of the shortfall comes from an unresolved V gene, and the cause of the rest is unknown. A total of approximately 35,000 clones appear in this sample, roughly 85% of them only once. Under 9.5% of the sample goes to the ten largest clones. Sequenced material: peripheral blood. Receptors originate from a man older than 75 with active COVID-19.

V and J are TRBV6-5 and TRBJ2-5, with 10 bases matching TRBD2. The germline V gene encodes CDR1 MNHEY and CDR2 SVGAGI. This CDR3 is built from 14 residues. The V segment lost 6 bases and the J segment 2 bases; nucleotides outside the gene matches: 3. The CDR3 sequence is CASSGLAAQETQYF. DNA of the CDR3: TGTGCCAGCAGCGGACTAGCGGCTCAAGAGACCCAGTACTTC.

This rearrangement joins TRBV18 to TRBJ2-1, with 9 bases aligning to TRBD2. After removal of 5 bases from V and 7 bases from J, the junction contained 6 bases not matched to a gene. The CDR3 loop spans 14 amino acids. The germline gives CDR1 KGHSH, CDR2 LQKENI. The CDR3 spells CASSSGSGGNEQFF. The DNA for the CDR3 is TGTGCCAGCTCATCAGGGAGCGGGGGGAATGAGCAGTTCTTC. The variable domain in full, with the rest retrieved from reference TRBV18 and TRBJ2-1, is NAGVMQNPRHLVRRRGQEARLRCSPMKGHSHVYWYRQLPEEGLKFMVYLQKENIIDESGMPKERFSAEFPKEGPSILRIQQVVRGDSAAYFCASSSGSGGNEQFFGPGTRLTVL.

This chain links TRBV7-9 with TRBJ1-2; 7 nucleotides match TRBD1. Germline CDR1 is SEHNR and CDR2 is FQNEAQ (reference sequence). V shed 3 bases, J shed 6 bases, and the junction held 13 bases outside the gene matches. The length of the CDR3 is 16 residues. The DNA for the CDR3 is TGTGCCAGCAGCTTCGGACAGGAAGGTACATTGGATGGCTACACCTTC. Protein product: CASSFGQEGTLDGYTF. Full variable domain (rest looked up from reference TRBV7-9 and TRBJ1-2): DTGVSQNPRHKITKRGQNVTFRCDPISEHNRLYWYRQTLGQGPEFLTYFQNEAQLEKSRLLSDRFSAERPKGSFSTLEIQRTEQGDSAMYLCASSFGQEGTLDGYTFGSGTRLTVV.